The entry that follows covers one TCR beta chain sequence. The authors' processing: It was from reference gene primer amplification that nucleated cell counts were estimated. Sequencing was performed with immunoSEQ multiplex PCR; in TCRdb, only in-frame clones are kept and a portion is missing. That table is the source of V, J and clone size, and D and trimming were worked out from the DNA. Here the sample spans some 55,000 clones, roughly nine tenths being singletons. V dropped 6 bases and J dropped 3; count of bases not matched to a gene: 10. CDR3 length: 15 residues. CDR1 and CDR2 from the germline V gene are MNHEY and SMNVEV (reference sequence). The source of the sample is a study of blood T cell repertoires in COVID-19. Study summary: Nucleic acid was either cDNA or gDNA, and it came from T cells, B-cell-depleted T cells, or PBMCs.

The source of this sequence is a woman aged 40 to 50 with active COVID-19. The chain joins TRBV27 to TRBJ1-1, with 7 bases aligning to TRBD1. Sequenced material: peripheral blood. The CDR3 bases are TGTGCCAGCAGCCAAAGCAGGGACAGCCACACTGAAGCTTTCTTT. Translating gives CASSQSRDSHTEAFF.